At least ten counts were recorded for the clone carrying this T cell receptor (beta chain). Its matching antigen is unknown. This sample is drawn from a study of T-cell reconstitution after alpha-beta-depleted transplantation in children. Researchers prepared the TCRbeta library using unique molecular identifiers, the study reports. TCRdb ran MiXCR on the PCR reads and lists one entry per CDR3 protein. This table has about 47,000 distinct CDR3 sequences, roughly 50% appearing once. Whole-study results and caveats: Newly made T cells mostly supplied T-cell counts and diversity one year after transplant.

CDR3 length equals 14 residues. Germline V CDR1 and CDR2: SGHRS, YFSETQ. V gave up 2 bases and J gave up 6 bases, with 12 bases separating them. This material consisted of peripheral blood, taken before TCRalphabeta/CD19-depleted stem cell transplant. This receptor was identified in a boy under three years old with SCID, due to receive a stem cell transplant. The chain has TRBV5-1 and TRBJ1-5; unclear D gene. CDR3: CASSLGELGQPQHF. CDR3 nucleotide sequence: TGCGCCAGCAGCTTAGGAGAATTGGGTCAGCCCCAGCATTTT.